Listed below are T cell receptor beta chains from one sample, sequenced in a study of cytomegalovirus exposure and HLA in healthy donors. The method was immunoSEQ multiplex PCR; TCRdb's version includes in-frame clones alone and lacks a portion of them. The table has approximately 270,000 clones, approximately 84% seen once. What was sequenced was PBMCs. The receptors stem from a young man in good health and CMV-seropositive. CDR3s leave out the opening cysteine and the closing phenylalanine or tryptophan. Each record gives: J gene, V gene, D gene, CDR3 protein. A D gene is named only where the DNA matches it firmly.

j_gene: TRBJ2-1; v_gene: TRBV5-8; d_gene: .; CDR3aa: ASSPQRNSYNEQF
j_gene: TRBJ2-1; v_gene: TRBV27; d_gene: .; CDR3aa: ASSLNANEQF
j_gene: TRBJ1-1; v_gene: TRBV19; d_gene: TRBD1; CDR3aa: ASSTHGTANTEAF
j_gene: TRBJ2-7; v_gene: TRBV5-4; d_gene: TRBD1; CDR3aa: ASSPGTAYEQY
j_gene: TRBJ1-5; v_gene: TRBV10-3; d_gene: .; CDR3aa: AISREVNQPQH
j_gene: TRBJ1-2; v_gene: TRBV28; d_gene: TRBD1; CDR3aa: ASSSRGDYGYT
j_gene: TRBJ2-7; v_gene: TRBV13; d_gene: .; CDR3aa: ASSSGVSSYEQY
j_gene: TRBJ1-2; v_gene: TRBV12-5; d_gene: .; CDR3aa: ASGITGYNVYGYT
j_gene: TRBJ2-6; v_gene: TRBV11-3; d_gene: .; CDR3aa: ASSFLRGSRPGGANVLT
j_gene: TRBJ2-2; v_gene: TRBV28; d_gene: TRBD1; CDR3aa: ASSAPAGQGNTGELF
j_gene: TRBJ2-1; v_gene: TRBV11-3; d_gene: TRBD2; CDR3aa: ASSLEGGRAHNEQF
j_gene: TRBJ1-5; v_gene: TRBV6-5; d_gene: .; CDR3aa: ASSYTGGSNQPQH
j_gene: TRBJ2-7; v_gene: TRBV5-1; d_gene: TRBD1; CDR3aa: ASSLGTGGNEQY
j_gene: TRBJ2-1; v_gene: TRBV6-6; d_gene: .; CDR3aa: ASRFGLTSYNEQF
j_gene: TRBJ2-3; v_gene: TRBV7-2; d_gene: TRBD2; CDR3aa: ASSSFGTSGEVTQY
j_gene: TRBJ1-2; v_gene: TRBV7-9; d_gene: TRBD1; CDR3aa: ASSLGQGVPSGYT
j_gene: TRBJ2-1; v_gene: TRBV4-2; d_gene: TRBD2; CDR3aa: ASGTSGSVYNEQF
j_gene: TRBJ1-5; v_gene: TRBV27; d_gene: TRBD1; CDR3aa: ASGLLGSTGYSNQPQH
j_gene: TRBJ2-1; v_gene: TRBV5-4; d_gene: TRBD2; CDR3aa: ASSPGGTRSEQF
j_gene: TRBJ2-5; v_gene: TRBV9; d_gene: TRBD2; CDR3aa: ASSLSGSQETQY
j_gene: TRBJ2-1; v_gene: TRBV27; d_gene: .; CDR3aa: ASRWAMGNEQF
j_gene: TRBJ2-3; v_gene: TRBV7-8; d_gene: .; CDR3aa: ASSLVSGTGTDTQY
j_gene: TRBJ2-1; v_gene: TRBV12-5; d_gene: .; CDR3aa: ASAEIPSEDEQF
j_gene: TRBJ1-1; v_gene: TRBV6-5; d_gene: .; CDR3aa: ASRTNTEAF
j_gene: TRBJ2-1; v_gene: TRBV5-4; d_gene: TRBD1; CDR3aa: ASSLGTDEQF
j_gene: TRBJ1-2; v_gene: TRBV19; d_gene: TRBD1; CDR3aa: ASSLGTGTRGYT
j_gene: TRBJ1-1; v_gene: TRBV27; d_gene: .; CDR3aa: ASSFMEGTEAF
j_gene: TRBJ1-5; v_gene: TRBV6-8; d_gene: .; CDR3aa: ASSYSKGTGAQPQH
j_gene: TRBJ2-1; v_gene: TRBV27; d_gene: TRBD2; CDR3aa: ASSSGVLAGPYNEQF
j_gene: TRBJ1-5; v_gene: TRBV6-5; d_gene: TRBD1; CDR3aa: ASRPGQGNQPQH
j_gene: TRBJ2-3; v_gene: TRBV5-1; d_gene: TRBD2; CDR3aa: ASSLRLAAGGPRTDTQY
j_gene: TRBJ1-3; v_gene: TRBV11-2; d_gene: .; CDR3aa: ASSPGGALSGNTIY
j_gene: TRBJ2-3; v_gene: TRBV30; d_gene: TRBD2; CDR3aa: AWAGTSGSTDTQY
j_gene: TRBJ2-7; v_gene: TRBV5-1; d_gene: .; CDR3aa: ASSSWLGTPREQY
j_gene: TRBJ1-2; v_gene: TRBV27; d_gene: TRBD1; CDR3aa: ASSATGTHGYT
j_gene: TRBJ2-5; v_gene: TRBV30; d_gene: TRBD2; CDR3aa: AWGAGGETQY
j_gene: TRBJ2-2; v_gene: TRBV7-8; d_gene: TRBD2; CDR3aa: GAGGGELF
j_gene: TRBJ2-1; v_gene: TRBV25-1; d_gene: TRBD2; CDR3aa: ASSEYPGLAGGEQF
j_gene: TRBJ1-5; v_gene: TRBV5-8; d_gene: .; CDR3aa: ASSFQGFSNQPQH
j_gene: TRBJ2-7; v_gene: TRBV27; d_gene: TRBD1; CDR3aa: ASSQGARYEQY
j_gene: TRBJ1-2; v_gene: TRBV6-1; d_gene: TRBD1; CDR3aa: ASSTRGNYGYT
j_gene: TRBJ1-2; v_gene: TRBV30; d_gene: .; CDR3aa: AWKDIYGYT
j_gene: TRBJ2-7; v_gene: TRBV7-6; d_gene: TRBD2; CDR3aa: ASSSRLAGVWEQY
j_gene: TRBJ2-4; v_gene: TRBV6-1; d_gene: .; CDR3aa: ASRGGVKNIQY
j_gene: TRBJ2-7; v_gene: TRBV2; d_gene: .; CDR3aa: ASNGVGSYEQY
j_gene: TRBJ2-7; v_gene: TRBV29-1; d_gene: .; CDR3aa: SVAHLRTPGEQY
j_gene: TRBJ1-1; v_gene: TRBV5-6; d_gene: .; CDR3aa: ASSLDAGVNTEAF
j_gene: TRBJ2-3; v_gene: TRBV4-2; d_gene: TRBD2; CDR3aa: ASSPGLAGGRDTDTQY
j_gene: TRBJ2-7; v_gene: TRBV5-1; d_gene: TRBD2; CDR3aa: ASSHPGTSGRTGYEQY
j_gene: TRBJ2-3; v_gene: TRBV7-2; d_gene: TRBD1; CDR3aa: ASRYGDRGYGDTQY
j_gene: TRBJ2-5; v_gene: TRBV27; d_gene: TRBD2; CDR3aa: ASSLLGGQETQY
j_gene: TRBJ2-7; v_gene: TRBV28; d_gene: TRBD2; CDR3aa: ASSLWVLAGGPGEQY
j_gene: TRBJ2-7; v_gene: TRBV5-1; d_gene: .; CDR3aa: ASSLGQGSSYEQY
j_gene: TRBJ2-1; v_gene: TRBV10-3; d_gene: TRBD2; CDR3aa: AISGSSGRIYNEQF
j_gene: TRBJ1-2; v_gene: TRBV28; d_gene: .; CDR3aa: ASRAPTVQGSYT
j_gene: TRBJ2-3; v_gene: TRBV5-1; d_gene: .; CDR3aa: ASSLEAVSTDTQY
j_gene: TRBJ2-7; v_gene: TRBV7-9; d_gene: .; CDR3aa: ASSLIGEHGTYEQY